This T cell receptor (beta chain) was identified during a study of CD8+CD57+ T cells in acquired aplastic anemia. Sequenced patients had shown CD8+CD57+ cell expansion by flow cytometry. Using genomic DNA as the template, TCR beta VDJ and CDR3 profiling was carried out. MiXCR, run by TCRdb on the reads, gives a single entry per CDR3 protein. The sample yields 150,000 to 200,000 distinct CDR3 sequences, around 50% seen once. This clonotype occurred a few times. The CDR3 is 17 residues long. Per germline, CDR1 KGHSH and CDR2 LQKENI. Trimming took off 3 bases at V and 2 bases at J, with 18 bases between the two ends.

V is TRBV18 and J is TRBJ2-3; tentative D call: TRBD2 (7 bases). The receptor comes from a human donor with aplastic anemia. Sequencing was performed on sorted CD4+, CD8+, or CD8+CD57+ T cells (not recorded which) from PBMCs. CDR3 sequence (DNA): TGTGCCAGCTCACCGCCGAGGGGGGGGGACTACACAGATACGCAGTATTTT. It translates to CASSPPRGGDYTDTQYF. The full variable domain, its missing parts supplied by reference TRBV18 and TRBJ2-3, is NAGVMQNPRHLVRRRGQEARLRCSPMKGHSHVYWYRQLPEEGLKFMVYLQKENIIDESGMPKERFSAEFPKEGPSILRIQQVVRGDSAAYFCASSPPRGGDYTDTQYFGPGTRLTVL.